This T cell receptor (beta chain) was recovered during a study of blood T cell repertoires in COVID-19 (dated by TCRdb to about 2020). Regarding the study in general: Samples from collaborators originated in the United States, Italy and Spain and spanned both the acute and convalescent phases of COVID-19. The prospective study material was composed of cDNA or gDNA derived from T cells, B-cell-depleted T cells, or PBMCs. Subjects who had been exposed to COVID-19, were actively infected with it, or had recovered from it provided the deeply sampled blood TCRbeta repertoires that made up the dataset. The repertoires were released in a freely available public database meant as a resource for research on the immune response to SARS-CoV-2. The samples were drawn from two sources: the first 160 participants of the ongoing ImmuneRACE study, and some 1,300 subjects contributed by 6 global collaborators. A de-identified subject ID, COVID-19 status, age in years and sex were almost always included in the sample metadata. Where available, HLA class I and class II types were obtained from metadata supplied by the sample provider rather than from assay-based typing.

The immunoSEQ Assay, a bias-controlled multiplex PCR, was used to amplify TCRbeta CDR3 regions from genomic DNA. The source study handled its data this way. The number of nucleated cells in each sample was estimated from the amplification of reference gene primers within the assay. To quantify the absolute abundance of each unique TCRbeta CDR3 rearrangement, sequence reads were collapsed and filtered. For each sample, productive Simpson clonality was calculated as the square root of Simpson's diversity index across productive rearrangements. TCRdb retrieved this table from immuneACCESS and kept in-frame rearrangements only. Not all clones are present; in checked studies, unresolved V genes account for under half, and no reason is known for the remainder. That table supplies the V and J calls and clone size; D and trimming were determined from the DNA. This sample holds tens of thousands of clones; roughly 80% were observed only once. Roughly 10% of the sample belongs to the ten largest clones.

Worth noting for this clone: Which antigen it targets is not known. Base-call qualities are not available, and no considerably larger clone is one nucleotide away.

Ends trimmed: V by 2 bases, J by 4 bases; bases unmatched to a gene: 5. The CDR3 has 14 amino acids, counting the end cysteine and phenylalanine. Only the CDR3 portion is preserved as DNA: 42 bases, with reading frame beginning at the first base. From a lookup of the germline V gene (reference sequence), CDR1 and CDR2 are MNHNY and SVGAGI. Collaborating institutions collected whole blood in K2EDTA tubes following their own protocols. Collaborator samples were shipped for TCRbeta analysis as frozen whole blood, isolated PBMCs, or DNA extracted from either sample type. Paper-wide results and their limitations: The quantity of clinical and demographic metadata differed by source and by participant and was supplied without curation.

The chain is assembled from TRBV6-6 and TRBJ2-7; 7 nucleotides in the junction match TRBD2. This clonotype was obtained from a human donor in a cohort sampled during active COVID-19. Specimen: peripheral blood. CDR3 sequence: CASSYAREDYEQYF. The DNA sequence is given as TGTGCCAGCAGTTACGCACGGGAGGATTACGAGCAGTACTTC.